The table lists the clone carrying this TCR beta chain with a few counts. Its antigen is unidentified. The CDR3 totals 17 residues. The V gene end was trimmed by 6 bases and the J gene end by 3 bases; junction bases not matched to a gene: 8. This sample stems from a study of T cells after yellow fever vaccination. Study outcomes and limitations: Some clonotypes were seen in both the CD4 and the CD8 compartments. These made up a small share and likely arose from convergent recombination. Although the secondary response was weaker, it peaked faster, at day 5 versus 15.

Conversion of TCR transcripts into cDNA relied on 5'RACE template switching, which added a universal primer site and UMIs. TCRdb fed the 5' RACE reads into MiXCR, producing one record per CDR3 protein. The table has tens of thousands of distinct CDR3 sequences, just under 8% seen once. The source was CD8+ T cells sorted from PBMCs, collected on the day of the yellow fever booster vaccination. This sequence was found in a man aged 30 to 39 who received the YFV17D yellow fever vaccine. The V gene is TRBV12-3 or TRBV12-4, the J gene TRBJ2-3, with 14 bases matching TRBD2. Here the CDR3 DNA reads TGTGCCAGCAGACTTGGACTAGCGGGAGGTGGAACAGATACGCAGTATTTT. As protein: CASRLGLAGGGTDTQYF.